The clone carrying this TCR beta chain occurred a few times. Its antigen is unknown. Combining a sample-barcoded 5' primer with a J-beta primer mix, a second PCR ran for 7 to 11 cycles. TCRdb reanalysed the 5' RACE reads using MiXCR and keeps one entry per CDR3 protein. This sample has around 800,000 distinct CDR3 sequences, with around 24% found just once. The data originate from a study of blood T cells in healthy people across ages. V was clipped by 7 bases and J by 2 bases, with 14 bases between them. CDR3 length equals 14 residues. Germline lookup yields CDR1 SNHLY and CDR2 FYNNEI. Overall study findings and caveats: Reliance upon unsorted PBMCs precluded definitive naive versus antigen-experienced comparison. Among T cells, TCR beta diversity per million cells dropped roughly linearly as age rose.

These data were also filed under a second study, of T cells of mothers and their children. That paper notes: Related and unrelated pairs show TCR recombination output that thymic selection shapes similarly. The overlap seen between related mothers and children slightly exceeded that of unrelated pairs, though not significantly.

The chain couples TRBV2 to TRBJ2-5, with D uncertain. The specimen was blood. The sequence was collected from a boy between 5 and 17 years old in good health. DNA of the CDR3: TGTGCCAGCATCCCCGGACGAAAACAAGAGACCCAGTACTTC. This translates into CASIPGRKQETQYF.